Given below is one TCR beta chain in context. This sample stems from a study of blood T cell repertoires in COVID-19. Whole-study context: Samples representing acute and convalescent COVID-19 were sourced from the United States, Italy and Spain. The cDNA or gDNA used as material had been derived from T cells, B-cell-depleted T cells, or PBMCs.

Per the germline V gene, CDR1 is SGHAT and CDR2 is FQNNGV. V was clipped by 0 bases and J by 8 bases; unmatched bases: 10. The CDR3 extends over 17 amino acids. In the original workflow: Amplification of reference gene primers was used by the study to estimate nucleated cell counts. Data came from immunoSEQ multiplex PCR; TCRdb stores just in-frame clones and leaves some out. V, J and clone size reflect that table, while D and trimming were determined from the DNA. The data show 210,000 or so clones, almost 85% seen once. This chain links TRBV11-2 with TRBJ1-4; TRBD1 matches 9 bases. Sequenced material: peripheral blood. The source is a woman aged 50 to 60 with active or convalescent COVID-19. The CDR3, as DNA: TGTGCCAGCAGCTTAGATTGGGGGACAGGGTTTCGCGAAAAACTGTTTTTT. Amino acids: CASSLDWGTGFREKLFF. The full variable domain, its missing parts supplied by reference TRBV11-2 and TRBJ1-4, is EAGVAQSPRYKIIEKRQSVAFWCNPISGHATLYWYQQILGQGPKLLIQFQNNGVVDDSQLPKDRFSAERLKGVDSTLKIQPAKLEDSAVYLCASSLDWGTGFREKLFFGSGTQLSVL.